Shown below are 14 T cell receptor beta chains from a single sample sequenced in a study of blood T cell repertoires in COVID-19. Data came from immunoSEQ multiplex PCR; TCRdb stores just in-frame clones and leaves some out. This table has nearly 300,000 clones, roughly 90% appearing once. Material: PBMCs or T cells enriched from blood (not recorded which). The origin of the receptors is a woman in her 50s who had been exposed to COVID-19.

The chain links TRBV3-1 (or the pseudogene TRBV3-2) to TRBJ1-2, with D hard to call. This CDR3 has 14 residues. V lost 0 bases to trimming and J lost 8 bases, with 13 bases between them. The V gene's germline CDR1 is LGHDT and CDR2 YNNKEL (reference sequence). The CDR3 loop reads CASSQDPGVGGYTF. The CDR3 DNA reads TGTGCCAGCAGCCAAGACCCCGGGGTAGGGGGCTACACCTTC.

The V call is TRBV4-1, the J call TRBJ1-1, with 8 bases lining up with TRBD1. CDR1 is MGHRA, CDR2 YSYEKL, per germline. There are 18 residues in the CDR3. J was trimmed by 0 bases and V by 0 bases; bases with no gene match: 9. The CDR3, as DNA: TGCGCCAGCAGCCAAGATCAGGCAGGGGGCCTGATGAACACTGAAGCTTTCTTT. It encodes CASSQDQAGGLMNTEAFF.

Written as DNA, the CDR3 is TGCACCAGCAGCCAAGAGGGAAGGCTAGCGGGGGGCCTCCGGGGGACCCAGTACTTC. Translating it yields CTSSQEGRLAGGLRGTQYF. The gene calls are TRBV1 and TRBJ2-5; TRBD2, the D gene given by the table, was not confirmed from the DNA. TRBV1 is described as a pseudogene. This CDR3 is 19 amino acids long.

The chain joins TRBV4-1 to TRBJ1-4; 7 bases align to TRBD1. From germline, CDR1 is MGHRA and CDR2 YSYEKL. The junction had 9 bases not matched to a gene; V was cut back by 3 bases and J by 8 bases. This CDR3 is built from 15 residues. The CDR3 sequence is CASSQSTGSGEKLFF. DNA for the CDR3: TGCGCCAGCAGCCAGTCGACAGGGTCAGGGGAAAAACTGTTTTTT.

CDR3 region: CASSQSWQGGNEQYF. CDR3 bases: TGCGCCAGCAGTCAATCGTGGCAGGGGGGAAACGAGCAGTACTTC. V usage is TRBV23-1 and J usage is TRBJ2-7; D may be TRBD1 (7 bases). TRBV23-1 is labeled an ORF, and its function is uncertain. Trimming removed 0 bases at V and 5 bases at J, with 14 bases between. This CDR3 has 15 residues.

This chain links TRBV5-1 with TRBJ1-6; a possible D gene is TRBD1 (6 bases). V lost 4 bases and J lost 7, with 18 bases in between. The CDR3 contains 16 residues. Germline CDR1 is SGHRS and CDR2 is YFSETQ. The CDR3 here is CASSPSGGAVNSPLHF. In nucleotides, the CDR3 is TGCGCCAGCAGCCCGTCGGGGGGCGCGGTAAATTCACCCCTCCACTTT.

This chain connects TRBV7-9 to TRBJ1-2; D is possibly TRBD1 (5 bases). The CDR3 has 12 residues. Trimming took 5 bases from V and 5 from J, leaving 9 bases between them. Germline V lookup: CDR1 SEHNR, CDR2 FQNEAQ (reference sequence). Here the CDR3 reads CASSQGTYGYTF. Here the CDR3 DNA reads TGTGCCAGCAGCCAAGGGACTTATGGCTACACCTTC.

This clone was recorded a few times. This chain's CDR3 is CASRGQGTNQPQHF. As DNA, the CDR3 is TGTGCCAGCAGGGGACAGGGGACCAATCAGCCCCAGCATTTT. V usage is TRBV4-2 and J usage is TRBJ1-5; 10 bases map to TRBD1. The CDR3 covers 14 residues. The germline CDR1 and CDR2 sequences are LGHNA and YNFKEQ. Unmatched junction bases numbered 2, after V lost 6 bases and J lost 3 bases.

The V and J genes are TRBV14 and TRBJ1-1; D uncertain. Trimming shortened V by 4 bases and J by 0 bases, and 6 bases separated the two germline ends. The germline gives CDR1 SGHDN, CDR2 FVKESK. This CDR3 region has 13 residues. As DNA, the CDR3 is TGTGCCAGCAGCCCATCATTGAACACTGAAGCTTTCTTT. It translates to CASSPSLNTEAFF.

This chain uses TRBV4-1 with TRBJ1-1; 7 bases map to TRBD1. The CDR3 spans 14 residues. The germline V gene encodes CDR1 MGHRA and CDR2 YSYEKL. V lost 0 bases to trimming and J lost 4 bases; unmatched junction nucleotides: 2. The chain's CDR3 is CASSQDQGGTEAFF. The DNA for the CDR3 is TGCGCCAGCAGCCAAGATCAGGGGGGCACTGAAGCTTTCTTT.

The J gene is TRBJ1-2, the V gene TRBV6-5; possibly TRBD1 for D (6 bases). Trimming shortened V by 2 bases and J by 5 bases, and 15 bases separated the two germline ends. The CDR3 length is 15 residues. Germline values: CDR1 MNHEY, CDR2 SVGAGI. The CDR3 nucleotides are TGTGCCAGCAGTTACAGTGTCGGACAGTCTTATGGCTACACCTTC. This sequence encodes CASSYSVGQSYGYTF.

V and J are TRBV14 and TRBJ1-5; D is unclear. The CDR3 is 14 amino acids. Trimming pared 4 bases from V and 2 bases from J, leaving 9 bases between. Germline lookup yields CDR1 SGHDN and CDR2 FVKESK. The CDR3 DNA follows: TGTGCCAGCAGCCCGGGGTACGGCAATCAGCCCCAGCATTTT. This gives the protein CASSPGYGNQPQHF.

This clone was counted a few times. V and J are TRBV7-9 and TRBJ1-4; 7 bases line up with TRBD1. V lost 1 base to trimming and J lost 5 bases; unmatched junction nucleotides: 10. Germline V CDR1 and CDR2: SEHNR, FQNEAQ (reference sequence). This CDR3 comprises 17 residues. CDR3 sequence reads: CASSLGGPGQKNEKLFF. The CDR3 DNA follows: TGTGCCAGCAGCTTAGGGGGACCGGGACAGAAGAATGAAAAACTGTTTTTT. The full variable domain, with the rest looked up from reference TRBV7-9 and TRBJ1-4, is DTGVSQNPRHKITKRGQNVTFRCDPISEHNRLYWYRQTLGQGPEFLTYFQNEAQLEKSRLLSDRFSAERPKGSFSTLEIQRTEQGDSAMYLCASSLGGPGQKNEKLFFGSGTQLSVL.

V usage is TRBV28 and J usage is TRBJ1-1, with D hard to call. With 3 bases removed from V and 0 bases from J, the gap between germline ends came to 14 bases. CDR1 is MDHEN, CDR2 SYDVKM, per germline. The CDR3 is made up of 16 amino acids. In nucleotides, the CDR3 is TGTGCCAGCAGTTTTACCGTTCACAGTGTGAACACTGAAGCTTTCTTT. Translated, it gives CASSFTVHSVNTEAFF.